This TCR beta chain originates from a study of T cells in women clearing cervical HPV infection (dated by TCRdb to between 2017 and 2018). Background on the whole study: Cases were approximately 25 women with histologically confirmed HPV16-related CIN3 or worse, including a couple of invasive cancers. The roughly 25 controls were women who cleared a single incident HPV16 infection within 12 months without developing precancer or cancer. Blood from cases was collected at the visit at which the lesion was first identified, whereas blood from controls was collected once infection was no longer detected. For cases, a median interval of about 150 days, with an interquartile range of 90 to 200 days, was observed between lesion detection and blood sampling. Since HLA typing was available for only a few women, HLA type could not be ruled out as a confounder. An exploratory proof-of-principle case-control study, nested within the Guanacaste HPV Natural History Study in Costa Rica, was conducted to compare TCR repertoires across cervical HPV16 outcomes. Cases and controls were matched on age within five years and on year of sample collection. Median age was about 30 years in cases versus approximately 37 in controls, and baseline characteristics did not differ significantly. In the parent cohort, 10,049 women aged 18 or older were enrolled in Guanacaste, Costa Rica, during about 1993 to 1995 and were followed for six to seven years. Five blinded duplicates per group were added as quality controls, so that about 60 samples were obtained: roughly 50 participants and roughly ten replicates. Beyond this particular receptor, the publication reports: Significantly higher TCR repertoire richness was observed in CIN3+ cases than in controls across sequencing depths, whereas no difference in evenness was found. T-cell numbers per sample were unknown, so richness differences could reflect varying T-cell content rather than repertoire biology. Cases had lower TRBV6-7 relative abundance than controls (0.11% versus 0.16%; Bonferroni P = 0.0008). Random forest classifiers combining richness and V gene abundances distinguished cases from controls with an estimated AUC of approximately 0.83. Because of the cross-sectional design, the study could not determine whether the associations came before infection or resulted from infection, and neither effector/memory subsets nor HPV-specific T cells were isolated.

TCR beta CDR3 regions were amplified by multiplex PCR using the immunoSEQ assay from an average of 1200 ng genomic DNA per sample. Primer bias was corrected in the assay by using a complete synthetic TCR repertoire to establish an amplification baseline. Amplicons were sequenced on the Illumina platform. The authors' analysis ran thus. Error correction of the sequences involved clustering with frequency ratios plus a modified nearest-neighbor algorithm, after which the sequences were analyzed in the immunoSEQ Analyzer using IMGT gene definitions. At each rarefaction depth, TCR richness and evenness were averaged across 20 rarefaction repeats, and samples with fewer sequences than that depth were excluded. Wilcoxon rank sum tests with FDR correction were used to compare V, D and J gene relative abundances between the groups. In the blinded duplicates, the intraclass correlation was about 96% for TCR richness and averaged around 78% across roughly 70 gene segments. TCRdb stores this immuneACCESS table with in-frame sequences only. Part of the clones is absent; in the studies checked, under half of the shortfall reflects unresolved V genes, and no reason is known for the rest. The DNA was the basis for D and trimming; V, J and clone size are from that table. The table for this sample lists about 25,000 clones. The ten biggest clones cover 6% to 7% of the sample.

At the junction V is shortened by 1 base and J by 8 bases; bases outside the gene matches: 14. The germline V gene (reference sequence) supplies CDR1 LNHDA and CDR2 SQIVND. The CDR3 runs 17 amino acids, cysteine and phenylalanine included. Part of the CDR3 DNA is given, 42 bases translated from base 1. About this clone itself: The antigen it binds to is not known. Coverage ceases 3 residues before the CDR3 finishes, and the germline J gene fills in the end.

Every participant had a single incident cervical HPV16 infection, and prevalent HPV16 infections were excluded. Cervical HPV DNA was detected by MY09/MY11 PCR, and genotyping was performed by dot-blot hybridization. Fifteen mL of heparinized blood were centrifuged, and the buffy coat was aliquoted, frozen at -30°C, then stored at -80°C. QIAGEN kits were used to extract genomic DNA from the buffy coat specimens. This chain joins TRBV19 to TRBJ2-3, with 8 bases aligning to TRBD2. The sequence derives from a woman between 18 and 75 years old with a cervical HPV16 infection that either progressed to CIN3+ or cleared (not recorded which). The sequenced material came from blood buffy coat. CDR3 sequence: CASSIGGPAGDFSTQYF. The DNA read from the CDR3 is TGTGCCAGTAGTATAGGAGGTCCAGCGGGAGATTTTAGTACG.